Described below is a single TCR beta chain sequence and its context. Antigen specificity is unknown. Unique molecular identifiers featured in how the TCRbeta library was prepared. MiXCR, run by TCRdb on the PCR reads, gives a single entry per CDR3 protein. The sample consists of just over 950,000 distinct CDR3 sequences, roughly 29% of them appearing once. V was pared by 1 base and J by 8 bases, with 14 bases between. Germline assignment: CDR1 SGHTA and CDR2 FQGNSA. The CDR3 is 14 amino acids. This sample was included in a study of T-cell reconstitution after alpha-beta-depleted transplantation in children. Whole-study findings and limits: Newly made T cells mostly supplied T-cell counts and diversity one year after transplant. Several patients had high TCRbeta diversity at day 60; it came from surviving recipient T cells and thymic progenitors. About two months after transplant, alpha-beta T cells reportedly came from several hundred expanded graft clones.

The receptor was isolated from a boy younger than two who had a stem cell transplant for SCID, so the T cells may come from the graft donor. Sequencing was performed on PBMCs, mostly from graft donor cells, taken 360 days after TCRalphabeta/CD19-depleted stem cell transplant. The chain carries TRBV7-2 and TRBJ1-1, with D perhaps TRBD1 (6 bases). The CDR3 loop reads CASSLGGPGAEAFF. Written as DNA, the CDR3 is TGTGCCAGCAGCTTAGGGGGGCCCGGGGCGGAAGCTTTCTTT.